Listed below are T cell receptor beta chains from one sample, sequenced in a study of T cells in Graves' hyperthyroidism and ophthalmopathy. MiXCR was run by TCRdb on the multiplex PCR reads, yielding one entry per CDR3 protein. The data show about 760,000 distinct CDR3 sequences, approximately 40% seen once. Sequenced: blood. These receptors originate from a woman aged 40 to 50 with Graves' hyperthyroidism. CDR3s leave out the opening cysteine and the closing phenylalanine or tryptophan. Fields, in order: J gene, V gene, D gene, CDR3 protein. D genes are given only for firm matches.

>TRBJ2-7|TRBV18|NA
ASSPGALREQY
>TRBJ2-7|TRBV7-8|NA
ASSPPTGSLHKQY
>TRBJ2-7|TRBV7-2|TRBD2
ASSFSGAGYEQY
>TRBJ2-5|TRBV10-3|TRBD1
AISETGTGGRQETQY
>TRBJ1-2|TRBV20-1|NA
SARDQGTIYGYT
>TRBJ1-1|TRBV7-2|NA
ASSGDMFTEAF
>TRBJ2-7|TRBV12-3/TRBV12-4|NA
ASTPAGLSYEQY
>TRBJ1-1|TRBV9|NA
ASSPLTVNTEAF
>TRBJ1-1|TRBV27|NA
ASAVFFGGREAF
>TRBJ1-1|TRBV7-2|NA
ASSPAVENGTEAF
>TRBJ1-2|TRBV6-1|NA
ASSPGLQGYGYT
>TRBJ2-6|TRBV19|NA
ASSFRGAPGANVLT
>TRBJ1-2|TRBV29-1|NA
SVVGSVTRGYT
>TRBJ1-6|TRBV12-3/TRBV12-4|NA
ASSFEGTPNSPLH
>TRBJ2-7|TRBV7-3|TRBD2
ASSQEPGLASYEQY
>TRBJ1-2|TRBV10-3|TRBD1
AFYRGQSGYT
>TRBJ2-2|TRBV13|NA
ASSPQENTGELF
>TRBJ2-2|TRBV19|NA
ASRPGRIIRGTGELF
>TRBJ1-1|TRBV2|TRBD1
ASSQRQGVMNTEAF
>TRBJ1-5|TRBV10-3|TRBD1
AISMDRDQPQH
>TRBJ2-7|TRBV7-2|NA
ASSFSTGKGYEQY
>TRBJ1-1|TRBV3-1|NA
ASSNSAGAEAF
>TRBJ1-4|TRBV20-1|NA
SASRGSPFATNEKLF
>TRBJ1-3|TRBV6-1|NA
ASSDVVFPGNTIY
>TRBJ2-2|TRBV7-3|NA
ASSLPPSTGELF
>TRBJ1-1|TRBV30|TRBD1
AWSEDRVQAF
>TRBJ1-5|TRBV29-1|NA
SVEPGGDQPQH
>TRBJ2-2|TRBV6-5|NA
ASSPSGANVLTFGAGTGELF
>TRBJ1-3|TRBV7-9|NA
ASSLPVPGNTIY
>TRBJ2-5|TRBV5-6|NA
ASSFGFKTQY
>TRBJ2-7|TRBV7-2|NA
ASSLWTRSYEQY
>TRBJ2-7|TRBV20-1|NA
SASGHDIYEQY
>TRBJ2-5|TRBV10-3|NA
AISEGYGTGTKQETQY
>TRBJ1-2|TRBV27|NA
ASMGSGNYGYT
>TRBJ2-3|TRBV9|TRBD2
ASSVGSGTSGTDTQY
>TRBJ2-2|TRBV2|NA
ASSPRGDSYTGELF
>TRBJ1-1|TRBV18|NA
ASSPTQENTEAF
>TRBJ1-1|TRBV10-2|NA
ASSEPM
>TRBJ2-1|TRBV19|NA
ASSMRPGRNEQF
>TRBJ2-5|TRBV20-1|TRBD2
SARTGLTYQETQY
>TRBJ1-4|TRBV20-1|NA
SAREEKLF
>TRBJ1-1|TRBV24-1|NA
VTSSENTEAF
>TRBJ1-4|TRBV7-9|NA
ASSLFLRTTEKLF
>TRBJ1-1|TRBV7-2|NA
ASSPPGRSEAF
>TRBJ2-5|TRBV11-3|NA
ASGEDQETQY
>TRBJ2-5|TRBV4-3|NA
ASSQEDSGRTQY
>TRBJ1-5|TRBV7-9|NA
ASSGPGKGNQPQH
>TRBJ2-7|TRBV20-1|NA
SAPGGAPYEQY
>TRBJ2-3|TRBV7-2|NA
ASSLTTTDTQY
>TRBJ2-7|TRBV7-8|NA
ASSFLTGEYEQY
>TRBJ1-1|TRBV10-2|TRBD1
ASSGTGAWVTEAF
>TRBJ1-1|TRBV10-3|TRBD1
ASSSFGQGEEAAF